Sequencing of this T cell receptor beta chain was carried out in a study of cytomegalovirus exposure and HLA in healthy donors. Researchers ran the PCR with 60 Vbeta and 13 Jbeta primers. Sequenced by immunoSEQ multiplex PCR; TCRdb stores in-frame clones only, minus some. The table has 95,000 to 150,000 clones, around 63% seen once. The study, taken as a whole, reports: The sole available immune exposure information was CMV serostatus. In a later analysis, a missense DCLRE1C variant was linked to TCR beta V- and J-gene trimming. Most subjects' HLA-A and HLA-B alleles were reportedly predicted from TCR beta sequences.

On this clone itself: Its specificity is unknown.

Each of the donors was a healthy bone marrow donor. Sequenced material: PBMCs. This TCR was sampled from a man aged 40-50 years in good health and CMV-seropositive.

For the CDR3, the DNA is TGTGCCAGCAGTTCTTTACCGGGACAGTATAATTCACCCCTCCACTTT. It specifies CASSSLPGQYNSPLHF. V and J are TRBV6-5 and TRBJ1-6; 7 nucleotides align to TRBD1. Germline V gene sequence: CDR1 MNHEY, CDR2 SVGAGI. Trimming at V came to 4 bases and at J to 4 bases, leaving 7 bases not matched to a gene. This CDR3 contains 16 residues.